These 5 T cell receptor beta chains came from one sample sequenced in a study of CD8 T cells in Susac syndrome. Reverse transcription of roughly 0.45 to 1 ug RNA was carried out with random hexamers. Each CDR3 protein gets one entry after TCRdb re-called the immunoSEQ multiplex PCR reads with MiXCR. The sample includes some 96,000 distinct CDR3 sequences, around 94% of them seen just once. The specimen was CD4+ T cells from PBMCs. The receptors stem from a human donor with Susac syndrome.

This clonotype was counted a single time. The chain is built from TRBV12-3 or TRBV12-4 and TRBJ2-1, with D perhaps matching TRBD2 (6 bases). This CDR3 contains 12 residues. V lost 0 bases, J lost 15 bases, and 12 bases lay in between. The CDR3 DNA follows: TGTGCCAGCAGTTTAGCGTTGGCGGGAAGGTTCTTC. Translated, it gives CASSLALAGRFF.

V gene TRBV20-1 combines with J gene TRBJ1-1; possible D gene TRBD1, 5 bases. The CDR3 spans 15 residues. V was shortened by 6 bases and J by 6 bases, with 23 bases between the two germline ends. Looked up from germline, CDR1 is DFQATT and CDR2 is SNEGSKA (reference sequence). CDR3 loop: CSARRPGTGRPEAFF. CDR3 DNA: TGCAGTGCGAGAAGGCCCGGGACCGGGAGACCTGAAGCTTTCTTT.

The chain recombines TRBV4-2 with TRBJ2-5, with 7 bases lining up with TRBD1. The CDR3 is made up of 15 amino acids. V gave up 4 bases and J gave up 2 bases; unmatched junction bases: 7. Germline V gene data show CDR1 as LGHNA and CDR2 as YNFKEQ. The CDR3 here is CASSPEGGGQETQYF. CDR3 nucleotide sequence: TGTGCCAGCAGCCCCGAAGGGGGCGGTCAAGAGACCCAGTACTTC.

The chain carries TRBV30 and TRBJ1-2, with TRBD1 as a possible D gene (6 bases). Germline loops: CDR1 GTSNPN, CDR2 SVGIG (reference sequence). The V and J ends lost 5 bases and 5 bases respectively, with 12 bases between them. This CDR3 is built from 12 residues. CDR3 sequence (DNA): TGTGCCTGGGGACAGCCAGATTATGGCTACACCTTC. Encoded protein: CAWGQPDYGYTF.

The chain employs TRBV5-4 and TRBJ1-4; a possible D gene is TRBD1 (6 bases). CDR3 size: 15 residues. The V and J ends lost 3 bases and 1 base respectively, with 10 bases between them. Germline CDR1 SGHNT, CDR2 YYREEE (reference sequence). The CDR3 sequence: CASSSRTVTNEKLFF. Here the CDR3 DNA reads TGTGCCAGCAGCTCTCGGACAGTAACTAATGAAAAACTGTTTTTT.